Listed here are 22 T cell receptor beta chains from one sample, sequenced in a study of CD8 T cells in ankylosing spondylitis. TCRdb ran MiXCR on the 5' RACE reads and lists one entry per CDR3 protein. Of fewer than 30,000 distinct CDR3 sequences listed, less than 3% were seen once; the top ten hold roughly 7.7%. The specimen was blood, either unsorted or a sorted T cell fraction (not recorded which). These TCRs come from a female donor with ankylosing spondylitis or in good health (not recorded which).

This clonotype showed up many times. The chain uses TRBV9 and TRBJ1-2, with 8 bases matching TRBD1. Germline loops: CDR1 SGDLS, CDR2 YYNGEE. The CDR3 has 17 amino acids. V was pared by 3 bases and J by 4 bases, with 14 bases of the junction left unmatched. CDR3 residues: CASSASSGTGGFYGYTF. Here the CDR3 DNA reads TGTGCCAGCAGCGCCAGCTCCGGGACAGGAGGTTTCTATGGCTACACCTTC. Supplemented by reference TRBV9 and TRBJ1-2, the full variable domain reads DSGVTQTPKHLITATGQRVTLRCSPRSGDLSVYWYQQSLDQGLQFLIQYYNGEERAKGNILERFSAQQFPDLHSELNLSSLELGDSALYFCASSASSGTGGFYGYTFGSGTRLTVV.

This clonotype was seen repeatedly, ten times or more. The genes are TRBV9 and TRBJ2-2, with 14 bases fitting TRBD2. The CDR3 is 16 residues long. The germline V gene has CDR1 SGDLS and CDR2 YYNGEE. After removal of 0 bases from V and 5 bases from J, the junction contained 0 bases not matched to a gene. CDR3 sequence: CASSVGLAGGTGELFF. In nucleotides, the CDR3 is TGTGCCAGCAGCGTAGGACTAGCGGGAGGGACCGGGGAGCTGTTTTTT.

This clonotype has only a few counts. This chain joins TRBV9 and TRBJ2-3; TRBD2 aligns across 9 bases. From germline, CDR1 is SGDLS and CDR2 YYNGEE. CDR3 size: 16 residues. The V and J ends lost 3 bases and 3 bases, in that order; junction bases with no gene match: 8. The CDR3 loop is CASSALAGMGTDTQYF. CDR3 sequence (DNA): TGTGCCAGCAGCGCGCTAGCGGGAATGGGTACAGATACGCAGTATTTT.

This clonotype has a count of ten or more. The chain uses TRBV9 and TRBJ2-3, with TRBD2 matching 12 bases. The CDR3 consists of 19 residues. V lost 0 bases, J lost 3 bases, and 11 bases stayed unmatched. Germline CDR1 reads SGDLS; CDR2 reads YYNGEE. The CDR3: CASSVAPSGGAWGTDTQYF. DNA for the CDR3: TGTGCCAGCAGCGTAGCGCCTAGCGGGGGGGCCTGGGGAACAGATACGCAGTATTTT.

This clonotype was recorded many times. The genes are TRBV9 and TRBJ2-7, with TRBD2 matching 10 bases. Germline V gene data show CDR1 as SGDLS and CDR2 as YYNGEE. This CDR3 has 15 amino acids. V gave up 4 bases and J gave up 3 bases; unmatched junction bases: 7. CDR3 nucleotide sequence: TGTGCCAGCAGCCCTTCGGGACTAGCGCACTACGAGCAGTACTTC. This sequence encodes CASSPSGLAHYEQYF.

As to this clonotype: Given a much more abundant clone one base away, this may be a read error. The chain carries TRBV9 and TRBJ2-2, with D perhaps matching TRBD1 (6 bases). CDR1 and CDR2 (germline): SGDLS, YYNGEE. The CDR3 consists of 15 residues. CDR3 amino acids: CASRATGVDTEELFF. Written as DNA, the CDR3 is TGTGCCAGCAGAGCGACAGGCGTCGACACCGAGGAGCTGTTTTTT. Together with reference TRBV9 and TRBJ2-2, the CDR3 gives the full variable domain: DSGVTQTPKHLITATGQRVTLRCSPRSGDLSVYWYQQSLDQGLQFLIQYYNGEERAKGNILERFSAQQFPDLHSELNLSSLELGDSALYFCASRATGVDTEELFFGEGSRLTVL.

This clonotype was seen ten or more times. The chain links TRBV9 to TRBJ2-2, with a weak D call TRBD1 (5 bases). The germline V gene encodes CDR1 SGDLS and CDR2 YYNGEE. The V end was cut by 5 bases, the J end by 3 bases, with 17 bases between. CDR3 size: 16 residues. For the CDR3, the DNA is TGTGCCAGCAGTCAGAGACAGTCCCAGCACACCGGGGAGCTGTTTTTT. It is translated as CASSQRQSQHTGELFF.

This clonotype has at least ten counts. This chain uses TRBV9 with TRBJ1-4; D gene uncertain. Trimming stripped 0 bases from V and 0 bases from J, with 12 bases between. This CDR3 comprises 17 residues. The germline CDR1 and CDR2 sequences are SGDLS and YYNGEE. The CDR3, as DNA: TGTGCCAGCAGCGTAGCTCCGTTCAGATCAACTAATGAAAAACTGTTTTTT. This sequence encodes CASSVAPFRSTNEKLFF.

This clonotype came up many times. This rearrangement joins TRBV9 to TRBJ2-5; perhaps TRBD2 as D (5 bases). This CDR3 is built from 16 residues. Germline CDR1 and CDR2: SGDLS and YYNGEE. V was shortened by 0 bases and J by 4 bases, with 16 bases between the two germline ends. CDR3: CASSVAPQLGSETQYF. CDR3 bases: TGTGCCAGCAGCGTAGCGCCACAACTAGGTTCAGAGACCCAGTACTTC.

Many counts were recorded for this clonotype. This rearrangement joins TRBV9 to TRBJ2-1; the D gene is possibly TRBD1 (5 bases). This CDR3 comprises 15 residues. Germline V gene lookup returns CDR1 SGDLS and CDR2 YYNGEE. V lost 0 bases and J 7 bases, leaving 14 bases between the germline ends. The CDR3 spells CASSVAEGVWNEQFF. CDR3 DNA: TGTGCCAGCAGCGTAGCTGAAGGGGTGTGGAATGAGCAGTTCTTC.

This clonotype was recorded many times. This chain links TRBV9 with TRBJ2-3; TRBD2 matches at 8 bases. V was clipped by 0 bases and J by 1 base; unmatched bases: 4. The CDR3 sequence is 16 residues long. Germline CDR1 SGDLS, CDR2 YYNGEE. CDR3 nucleotide sequence: TGTGCCAGCAGCGTAGGGGCGGGGGGCCGCACAGATACGCAGTATTTT. Amino acids: CASSVGAGGRTDTQYF.

This clonotype was counted many times. The gene calls are TRBV9 and TRBJ2-7; 12 bases map to TRBD1. There are 15 residues in the CDR3. Germline V lookup: CDR1 SGDLS, CDR2 YYNGEE. The junction had 8 bases not matched to a gene; V was cut back by 4 bases and J by 6 bases. The CDR3 protein is CASSSGGTGGVEQYF. In nucleotides, the CDR3 is TGTGCCAGCAGCTCGGGGGGGACAGGGGGCGTCGAGCAGTACTTC.

The V call is TRBV9, the J call TRBJ2-3, with D maybe TRBD1 (6 bases). Trimming stripped 4 bases from V and 0 bases from J, with 15 bases between. Germline V CDR1 and CDR2: SGDLS, YYNGEE. The CDR3 has 16 amino acids. The chain's CDR3 is CASSSRQVASTDTQYF. In nucleotides, the CDR3 is TGTGCCAGCAGCTCCCGACAGGTGGCTAGCACAGATACGCAGTATTTT.

At least ten counts were recorded for this clonotype. V usage is TRBV9 and J usage is TRBJ2-7; no clear D gene. Germline V lookup: CDR1 SGDLS, CDR2 YYNGEE. This CDR3 is 14 amino acids long. Trimming cost V 2 bases and J 6 bases, with 15 bases left between them. The CDR3 DNA reads TGTGCCAGCAGCGTCCAACCAAGGATGGGCGAGCAGTACTTC. This gives the protein CASSVQPRMGEQYF. The full variable domain, rest sourced from reference TRBV9 and TRBJ2-7, is DSGVTQTPKHLITATGQRVTLRCSPRSGDLSVYWYQQSLDQGLQFLIQYYNGEERAKGNILERFSAQQFPDLHSELNLSSLELGDSALYFCASSVQPRMGEQYFGPGTRLTVT.

This clonotype was seen repeatedly, ten times or more. The chain is built from TRBV9 and TRBJ2-3; the D call may be TRBD1 or TRBD2 (5 bases each). The V end was cut by 5 bases, the J end by 4 bases, with 17 bases between. CDR1 and CDR2 from the germline V gene are SGDLS and YYNGEE. There are 15 residues in the CDR3. CDR3 loop: CASSYLGAIADTQYF. The DNA for the CDR3 is TGTGCCAGCAGTTACCTCGGGGCAATAGCAGATACGCAGTATTTT.

Ten or more counts support this clonotype. V gene TRBV9 combines with J gene TRBJ2-5, with a weak D call TRBD2 (6 bases). The CDR3 runs to 13 residues. The V end lost 3 bases, the J end lost 7 bases, and 13 bases lay between the germline ends. The V gene's germline CDR1 is SGDLS and CDR2 YYNGEE. DNA for the CDR3: TGTGCCAGCAGCGCGAGACTAGTCGGGACCCAGTACTTC. This gives the protein CASSARLVGTQYF.

This clonotype was picked up many times. CDR3 nucleotides: TGTGCCAGCAACCCGTCCGACAGGGTCGAGCAGTTCTTC. Residues: CASNPSDRVEQFF. The rearrangement joins TRBV9 to TRBJ2-1, with TRBD1 matching over 7 bases. Germline V gene lookup returns CDR1 SGDLS and CDR2 YYNGEE. This CDR3 region has 13 residues. J lost 10 bases, V lost 6 bases, and 10 bases had no gene match.

This clonotype was recorded at least ten times. V usage is TRBV9 and J usage is TRBJ1-2; no firm D call. V gave up 0 bases and J gave up 5 bases, with 11 bases separating them. Germline V gene lookup returns CDR1 SGDLS and CDR2 YYNGEE. This CDR3 spans 14 amino acids. CDR3 sequence (DNA): TGTGCCAGCAGCGTAGGGAGGGCTGAGTATGGCTACACCTTC. Amino acid sequence: CASSVGRAEYGYTF.

This clonotype was found many times. The gene calls are TRBV9 and TRBJ2-3; TRBD2 matches 9 bases. The germline CDR1 and CDR2 sequences are SGDLS and YYNGEE. V trimming: 2 bases; J trimming: 4 bases; junction bases outside the gene matches: 8. The CDR3 runs to 16 residues. The CDR3 sequence: CASSVQRGARPDTQYF. The DNA for the CDR3 is TGTGCCAGCAGCGTGCAGCGGGGGGCGCGTCCAGATACGCAGTATTTT.

This clonotype was counted at least ten times. The J gene is TRBJ2-5, the V gene TRBV9, with 8 bases matching TRBD2. The CDR3 has 17 amino acids. Germline V lookup: CDR1 SGDLS, CDR2 YYNGEE. V was pared by 0 bases and J by 1 base, with 8 bases of the junction left unmatched. The CDR3 is CASSVGRWTSLQETQYF. The CDR3 DNA reads TGTGCCAGCAGCGTAGGTCGCTGGACTAGCCTCCAAGAGACCCAGTACTTC.

This clonotype was recorded at least ten times. The rearrangement joins TRBV9 to TRBJ2-5, with 10 bases fitting TRBD2. Germline V gene sequence: CDR1 SGDLS, CDR2 YYNGEE. The CDR3 covers 15 residues. V shed 0 bases, J shed 4 bases, and the junction held 3 bases outside the gene matches. This CDR3 reads CASSVGAGGVETQYF. CDR3 DNA sequence: TGTGCCAGCAGCGTAGGAGCGGGAGGGGTAGAGACCCAGTACTTC.

This clonotype was counted at least ten times. The J gene is TRBJ2-7, the V gene TRBV9, with D unclear. The CDR3 runs to 15 residues. Germline-derived CDR1 and CDR2 are SGDLS and YYNGEE. V lost 0 bases to trimming and J lost 1 base, with 11 bases between them. The CDR3, as DNA: TGTGCCAGCAGCGTAGATCCGGGTGGTTCCTACGAGCAGTACTTC. Translated, it gives CASSVDPGGSYEQYF.